A single sample gave rise to the 25 T cell receptor beta chains below, sequenced in a study of cytomegalovirus exposure and HLA in healthy donors. Primers included in the PCR were 60 Vbeta and 13 Jbeta primers. Here immunoSEQ multiplex PCR was the method, and the copy in TCRdb shows in-frame clones only, minus some. The profile shows some 110,000 clones, over 70% of them singletons. Material: PBMCs. The receptors were sampled from a female donor in good health and CMV-seronegative.

The chain combines TRBV7-8 with TRBJ2-5; D is unclear. The CDR3 runs 14 residues. Trimming stripped 9 bases from V and 1 base from J, with 15 bases between. CDR1 and CDR2 from the germline V gene are SGHVS and FQNEAQ. CDR3 nucleotides: TGTGCCAGTACCGTTGGAGCCATCCAAGAGACCCAGTACTTC. This encodes CASTVGAIQETQYF. Based on the CDR3 plus reference TRBV7-8 and TRBJ2-5, the full variable domain is GAGVSQSPRYKVAKRGQDVALRCDPISGHVSLFWYQQALGQGPEFLTYFQNEAQLDKSGLPSDRFFAERPEGSVSTLKIQRTQQEDSAVYLCASTVGAIQETQYFGPGTRLLVL.

The chain has TRBV13 and TRBJ2-1, with D tentatively TRBD1 (6 bases). Trimming took 3 bases from V and 7 from J, leaving 13 bases between them. Germline CDR1 PRHDT, CDR2 FYEKMQ (reference sequence). CDR3 length: 14 residues. The CDR3 sequence is CASSLRPQGNEQFF. The CDR3 region has the DNA TGTGCCAGCAGCTTGCGACCACAGGGAAATGAGCAGTTCTTC.

The genes are TRBV5-1 and TRBJ2-6; a weak D match, TRBD1 (6 bases). CDR3 size: 15 residues. The V gene lost 4 bases and the J gene lost 4 bases, with 12 bases spanning the gap. CDR1 is SGHRS and CDR2 is YFSETQ in the germline V gene. The CDR3 spells CASSPQGSGANVLTF. Here the CDR3 DNA reads TGCGCCAGCAGCCCGCAGGGGTCGGGGGCCAACGTCCTGACTTTC.

This clone has only a few counts. The chain uses TRBV13 and TRBJ2-1; D gene uncertain. From germline, CDR1 is PRHDT and CDR2 FYEKMQ (reference sequence). This CDR3 contains 12 residues. Trimming shortened V by 4 bases and J by 3 bases, and 4 bases separated the two germline ends. CDR3 sequence reads: CASSSVYNEQFF. The CDR3 region has the DNA TGTGCCAGCAGCTCAGTCTACAATGAGCAGTTCTTC.

The chain carries TRBV9 and TRBJ2-7; the D gene is possibly TRBD1 (5 bases). The CDR3 spans 13 residues. V was cut by 3 bases and J by 3 bases, with 10 bases left in between. Germline lookup yields CDR1 SGDLS and CDR2 YYNGEE. CDR3 residues: CASSGQHHYEQYF. CDR3 nucleotide sequence: TGTGCCAGCAGCGGACAGCATCACTACGAGCAGTACTTC.

The chain has TRBV7-9 and TRBJ1-2; TRBD1 is a possible D gene (5 bases). The CDR3 spans 14 residues. Germline V gives CDR1 SEHNR, CDR2 FQNEAQ (reference sequence). V gave up 1 base and J gave up 1 base, with 7 bases separating them. The CDR3 is CASSLGGDNYGYTF. The CDR3 DNA is TGTGCCAGCAGCTTAGGGGGGGATAACTATGGCTACACCTTC. The variable domain in full, with the rest retrieved from reference TRBV7-9 and TRBJ1-2, is DTGVSQNPRHKITKRGQNVTFRCDPISEHNRLYWYRQTLGQGPEFLTYFQNEAQLEKSRLLSDRFSAERPKGSFSTLEIQRTEQGDSAMYLCASSLGGDNYGYTFGSGTRLTVV.

Only one count was recorded for this clone. V and J are TRBV7-2 and TRBJ1-3; 7 bases are shared with TRBD1. CDR3 length: 16 amino acids. Unmatched junction bases numbered 6, after V lost 1 base and J lost 3 bases. CDR1 is SGHTA and CDR2 is FQGNSA in the germline V gene. The CDR3 nucleotides read TGTGCCAGCAGCTTAGTCGACAGGGCATTTGGAAACACCATATATTTT. Amino acids: CASSLVDRAFGNTIYF. The full variable domain, in which reference TRBV7-2 and TRBJ1-3 provide the parts outside the CDR3, is GAGVSQSPSNKVTEKGKDVELRCDPISGHTALYWYRQSLGQGLEFLIYFQGNSAPDKSGLPSDRFSAERTGGSVSTLTIQRTQQEDSAVYLCASSLVDRAFGNTIYFGEGSWLTVV.

V usage is TRBV11-3 and J usage is TRBJ2-7; tentatively, D is TRBD2 (6 bases). V was pared by 5 bases and J by 6 bases, with 14 bases between. The CDR3 totals 13 residues. In germline, CDR1 is SGHNT, CDR2 YENEEA. CDR3 in amino acids: CASSLATSSEQYF. As DNA, the CDR3 is TGTGCCAGCAGCCTCGCGACTAGTTCCGAGCAGTACTTC.

The chain employs TRBV28 and TRBJ2-7, with TRBD2 identical over 8 bases. Germline-derived CDR1 and CDR2 are MDHEN and SYDVKM. This CDR3 is 18 amino acids long. V lost 2 bases, J lost 4 bases, and 16 bases stayed unmatched. The CDR3 protein is CASSLAIAREGREYEQYF. CDR3 DNA: TGTGCCAGCAGTTTAGCGATCGCCCGGGAGGGCAGGGAATACGAGCAGTACTTC.

This clone was picked up a small number of times. V and J are TRBV27 and TRBJ2-3, with D uncertain. V was trimmed by 3 bases and J by 0 bases, leaving 7 bases between them. The CDR3 is 14 amino acids. In germline, CDR1 is MNHEY, CDR2 SMNVEV (reference sequence). The CDR3 is CASSFTASTDTQYF. Written as DNA, the CDR3 is TGTGCCAGCAGTTTCACAGCTAGCACAGATACGCAGTATTTT.

The rearrangement joins TRBV15 to TRBJ2-3; TRBD2 matches at 15 bases. V gave up 5 bases and J gave up 5 bases; unmatched junction bases: 5. The CDR3 contains 16 residues. Per the germline V gene, CDR1 is LNHNV and CDR2 is YYDKDF (reference sequence). CDR3 amino acids: CATSDPGLAGGDTQYF. CDR3 in DNA: TGTGCCACCAGCGACCCGGGACTAGCGGGGGGAGATACGCAGTATTTT.

By share, this clone ranks as medium-sized. The chain carries TRBV2 and TRBJ1-2; D is perhaps TRBD1 (6 bases). This CDR3 spans 15 amino acids. Germline values: CDR1 SNHLY, CDR2 FYNNEI. With 1 base removed from V and 4 bases from J, the gap between germline ends came to 13 bases. The CDR3 loop reads CASSEEGAGAYGYTF. Here the CDR3 DNA reads TGTGCCAGCAGTGAAGAGGGCGCGGGGGCCTATGGCTACACCTTC.

This clone turned up a few times. The rearrangement uses TRBV4-3 and TRBJ2-2; 7 bases map to TRBD2. V lost 0 bases and J lost 11; bases outside the gene matches: 12. The CDR3 has 16 amino acids. From germline, CDR1 is LGHNA and CDR2 YSLEER. This CDR3 reads CASSQDRASGLQELFF. CDR3 coding DNA: TGCGCCAGCAGCCAAGATCGGGCTAGCGGTTTGCAAGAGCTGTTTTTT.

This chain connects TRBV7-9 to TRBJ1-1, with 8 bases matching TRBD1. V shed 4 bases and J 0 bases; nucleotides not matched to a gene: 10. CDR3 length: 17 residues. Looked up from germline, CDR1 is SEHNR and CDR2 is FQNEAQ (reference sequence). The CDR3 DNA is TGTGCCAGCAGCTCGAACAGGGGGTCCGCCATGAACACTGAAGCTTTCTTT. Amino acid sequence: CASSSNRGSAMNTEAFF.

V usage is TRBV19 and J usage is TRBJ2-7; 9 bases agree with TRBD1. The V gene's germline CDR1 is LNHDA and CDR2 SQIVND (reference sequence). Losses at the gene ends were 7 bases for V and 3 bases for J; bases not matched to a gene: 4. This CDR3 has 13 residues. CDR3 sequence reads: CASKGQGFYEQYF. DNA of the CDR3: TGTGCCAGTAAGGGACAGGGTTTCTACGAGCAGTACTTC.

CDR3 sequence: CASSDSAGENEQFF. The CDR3 nucleotides are TGTGCCAGCAGTGACTCAGCGGGTGAAAATGAGCAGTTCTTC. This chain joins TRBV6-4 and TRBJ2-1; the D gene is possibly TRBD2 (6 bases). Looked up from germline, CDR1 is MRHNA and CDR2 is SNTAGT. V was shortened by 0 bases and J by 7 bases, with 10 bases between the two germline ends. The CDR3 consists of 14 residues.

The rearrangement joins TRBV9 to TRBJ2-3, with 12 bases that match TRBD2. CDR1 and CDR2 (germline): SGDLS, YYNGEE. The CDR3 consists of 15 residues. The V and J ends lost 2 bases and 5 bases, in that order; junction bases with no gene match: 3. Here the CDR3 reads CASSVWGLAGDTQYF. The CDR3 DNA is TGTGCCAGCAGCGTGTGGGGACTAGCGGGAGATACGCAGTATTTT.

A few counts support this clone. This chain connects TRBV7-6 to TRBJ1-2, with 11 nucleotides matching TRBD1. CDR1 is SGHVS, CDR2 FNYEAQ, per germline. The CDR3 is 14 amino acids. J was trimmed by 7 bases and V by 5 bases; bases with no gene match: 6. The CDR3 is CASSPGTGGRGYTF. The CDR3 DNA is TGTGCCAGCAGCCCCGGGACAGGGGGTCGTGGCTACACCTTC. The whole variable domain, remainder taken from reference TRBV7-6 and TRBJ1-2, is GAGVSQSPRYKVTKRGQDVALRCDPISGHVSLYWYRQALGQGPEFLTYFNYEAQQDKSGLPNDRFSAERPEGSISTLTIQRTEQRDSAMYRCASSPGTGGRGYTFGSGTRLTVV.

This sequence joins TRBV7-3 and TRBJ2-3; TRBD1 matches 8 bases. From germline, CDR1 is SGHTA and CDR2 FQGTGA. The CDR3 contains 14 residues. After removal of 5 bases from V and 3 bases from J, the junction contained 4 bases not matched to a gene. Written as DNA, the CDR3 is TGTGCCAGCAGCCGGACAGGGAGGACAGATACGCAGTATTTT. It specifies CASSRTGRTDTQYF.

The V call is TRBV23-1, the J call TRBJ2-7; 9 bases agree with TRBD2. TRBV23-1 is annotated as an ORF whose role is uncertain. V shed 0 bases, J shed 6 bases, and the junction held 6 bases outside the gene matches. The CDR3 loop spans 15 amino acids. CDR3 residues: CASSQSGGRGLEQYF. The CDR3 DNA reads as TGCGCCAGCAGTCAATCGGGCGGGAGGGGGCTCGAGCAGTACTTC.

This sequence joins TRBV5-1 and TRBJ2-3; the match to TRBD2 covers 14 bases. The CDR3 loop spans 19 amino acids. Germline CDR1 and CDR2: SGHRS and YFSETQ. The V and J ends lost 5 bases and 0 bases, in that order; junction bases with no gene match: 11. CDR3 DNA sequence: TGCGCCAGCAGACCCGGGACTAGCGGGAGCCTACGGAGCACAGATACGCAGTATTTT. Its protein product is CASRPGTSGSLRSTDTQYF.

V gene TRBV9 combines with J gene TRBJ2-1, with D possibly TRBD2 on 6 matching bases. Germline V gene lookup returns CDR1 SGDLS and CDR2 YYNGEE. This CDR3 contains 16 residues. V lost 1 base to trimming and J lost 2 bases, with 13 bases between them. The CDR3 sequence is CASSVRAGRPYNEQFF. The CDR3, as DNA: TGTGCCAGCAGCGTACGAGCGGGCCGGCCCTACAATGAGCAGTTCTTC.

In its sample, this clone was seen a few times. V usage is TRBV6-1 and J usage is TRBJ1-5; possibly TRBD1 for D (5 bases). Germline CDR1 is MNHNS and CDR2 is SASEGT. V lost 5 bases and J lost 6, with 17 bases in between. This CDR3 contains 15 residues. The CDR3 is CASSQTGGDGQPQHF. The CDR3 nucleotides are TGTGCCAGCAGTCAGACGGGGGGAGATGGTCAGCCCCAGCATTTT.

A few counts support this clone. This chain uses TRBV11-2 with TRBJ1-1; D is ambiguous. The germline gives CDR1 SGHAT, CDR2 FQNNGV. V was clipped by 5 bases and J by 2 bases, with 6 bases between them. This CDR3 contains 12 residues. CDR3 amino acids: CASSHRNTEAFF. CDR3 sequence (DNA): TGTGCCAGCAGCCATAGAAACACTGAAGCTTTCTTT. Complete variable domain (other parts from reference TRBV11-2 and TRBJ1-1): EAGVAQSPRYKIIEKRQSVAFWCNPISGHATLYWYQQILGQGPKLLIQFQNNGVVDDSQLPKDRFSAERLKGVDSTLKIQPAKLEDSAVYLCASSHRNTEAFFGQGTRLTVV.

The chain has TRBV28 and TRBJ2-7; 10 bases fit TRBD1. Germline CDR1 is MDHEN and CDR2 is SYDVKM. The J segment lost 2 bases and the V segment lost 7 bases, leaving 5 bases of the junction unmatched. The CDR3 has 14 amino acids. CDR3 region: CASTRTGGTYEQYF. CDR3 in DNA: TGTGCCAGCACCAGGACAGGGGGGACCTACGAGCAGTACTTC.